This T cell receptor beta chain derives from a study of blood T cell repertoires in COVID-19. Study overall: Samples came from the United States, Italy and Spain, spanning acute and convalescent COVID-19. PBMCs, B-cell-depleted T cells, or T cells provided the cDNA or gDNA that made up the material.

This clone was seen once. Data came from immunoSEQ multiplex PCR; TCRdb stores just in-frame clones and leaves some out. The sample shows about 230,000 clones, approximately 82% of them seen only once. Trimming took off 0 bases at V and 6 bases at J, with 29 bases between the two ends. CDR1 is LNHDA and CDR2 is SQIVND in the germline V gene (reference sequence). This CDR3 contains 20 residues. The clonotype was recovered from an older woman with active or convalescent COVID-19. The chain uses TRBV19 and TRBJ1-2; perhaps TRBD1 as D (5 bases). Sequenced material: peripheral blood. The CDR3 loop is CASSIDGMTRDSVGSNGYTF. DNA for the CDR3: TGTGCCAGTAGTATAGATGGCATGACCCGGGACTCGGTCGGGTCGAATGGCTACACCTTC.